These 2 T cell receptor beta chains share one sample of origin, sequenced in a study of blood T cells in healthy people across ages. Primers used in a second PCR of roughly 7 to 12 cycles were a sample-barcoded 5' primer and a J-beta primer mix. TCRdb called the 5' RACE reads again in MiXCR, with one record for every CDR3 protein. Of roughly 1.5 million distinct CDR3 sequences listed, 40% to 45% were seen once; the top ten hold roughly 3.7%. The sample taken for sequencing was blood. These TCRs come from a woman younger than 30 in good health.

This clonotype has at least ten counts. The chain recombines TRBV4-3 with TRBJ2-3; D gene uncertain. The germline V gene has CDR1 LGHNA and CDR2 YSLEER. Between the trimmed V and J ends, which lost 2 bases and 1 base, there was a span of 4 bases. The CDR3 has 13 residues. CDR3 sequence: CASSQSGTDTQYF. The CDR3 coding sequence is TGCGCCAGCAGCCAATCAGGCACAGATACGCAGTATTTT.

This chain uses TRBV12-3 or TRBV12-4 with TRBJ2-7; D gene unclear. Trimming cost V 3 bases and J 7 bases, with 10 bases left between them. This CDR3 is 12 amino acids long. Written as DNA, the CDR3 is TGTGCCAGCAGTTTGCCTCTCAATGAGCAGTACTTC. Protein sequence: CASSLPLNEQYF.